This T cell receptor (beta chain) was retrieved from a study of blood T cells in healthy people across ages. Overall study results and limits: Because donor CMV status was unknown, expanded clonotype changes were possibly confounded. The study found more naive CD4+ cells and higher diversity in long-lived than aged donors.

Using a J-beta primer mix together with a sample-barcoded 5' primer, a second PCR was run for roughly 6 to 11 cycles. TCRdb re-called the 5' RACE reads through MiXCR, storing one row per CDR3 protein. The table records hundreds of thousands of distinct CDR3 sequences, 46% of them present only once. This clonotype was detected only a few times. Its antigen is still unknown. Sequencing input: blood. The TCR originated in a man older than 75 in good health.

The CDR3 region is CASSAQGREDTQYF. CDR3 DNA: TGTGCCAGCAGCGCACAGGGAAGGGAGGATACGCAGTATTTT. This chain joins TRBV9 and TRBJ2-3, with a tentative D call TRBD1 (6 bases). Trimming cost V 3 bases and J 6 bases, with 14 bases left between them. The V gene's germline CDR1 is SGDLS and CDR2 YYNGEE. The CDR3 extends over 14 amino acids. The full variable domain, in which reference TRBV9 and TRBJ2-3 provide the parts outside the CDR3, is DSGVTQTPKHLITATGQRVTLRCSPRSGDLSVYWYQQSLDQGLQFLIQYYNGEERAKGNILERFSAQQFPDLHSELNLSSLELGDSALYFCASSAQGREDTQYFGPGTRLTVL.